The 32 T cell receptor beta chains given below trace back to one sample, sequenced in a study of long-term antiretroviral therapy in people with HIV (dated by TCRdb to 2021 to 2024). Sequencing of the TRB variable region was done with the immunoSEQ hsTCRB v3.0 assay at survey level resolution. Entries here come from immuneACCESS through TCRdb and include only in-frame sequences with V and J called. Some clones fail to appear in such tables; in the studies checked, an unresolved V gene covers under half of the shortfall, and the cause of the remainder is unknown. This sample has tens of thousands of clones in its table, and 82% of those were observed once. The ten largest clones add up to around 13% of the sample. Sequenced here: unsorted PBMCs, sampled 0.3 years after starting antiretroviral therapy. The receptors derive from a man between 18 and 35 years old with HIV.

The CDR3 spells CASSAGQGAGLYEQYF. The CDR3 DNA follows: TGTGCCAGCAGTGCCGGACAGGGGGCAGGGCTCTACGAGCAGTACTTC. The rearrangement uses TRBV27 and TRBJ2-7; TRBD1 matches 11 bases. This CDR3 is built from 16 residues. Trimming removed 5 bases from V and 3 bases from J; junction bases left unmatched: 9. CDR1 is MNHEY and CDR2 is SMNVEV in the germline V gene (reference sequence).

The rearrangement links TRBV19 to TRBJ1-2, with D unresolved. The germline V gene has CDR1 LNHDA and CDR2 SQIVND (reference sequence). This CDR3 region has 13 residues. V was cut by 4 bases and J by 5 bases, with 11 bases left in between. The CDR3 DNA follows: TGTGCCAGTAGTACCTGGTTGGGGTATGGCTACACCTTC. It codes for CASSTWLGYGYTF.

The V gene is TRBV25-1, the J gene TRBJ2-2; D is unresolved. Germline V CDR1 and CDR2: MGHDK, SYGVNS. The CDR3 runs to 15 residues. The ends were cut back, 3 bases at V and 4 bases at J, with 12 bases in the middle. CDR3 sequence reads: CASSDQSWSTGELFF. CDR3 DNA sequence: TGTGCCAGCAGTGACCAGTCATGGTCCACCGGGGAGCTGTTTTTT.

The V and J genes are TRBV10-2 and TRBJ2-3; D could derive from TRBD1 or TRBD2 (6 bases each). Trimming shortened V by 11 bases and J by 5 bases, and 17 bases separated the two germline ends. CDR1 and CDR2 from the germline V gene are WSHSY and SAAADI. CDR3 length equals 13 residues. The CDR3: CAAGRGLQDTQYF. CDR3 sequence (DNA): TGCGCCGCAGGTCGGGGGCTGCAAGATACGCAGTATTTT.

This sequence joins TRBV29-1 and TRBJ1-2; D ambiguous. V was clipped by 1 base and J by 6 bases, with 9 bases between them. From germline, CDR1 is SQVTM and CDR2 ANQGSEA. This CDR3 comprises 12 residues. CDR3 in amino acids: CSVEGDYHGYTF. The DNA of the CDR3 is TGCAGCGTTGAAGGGGATTACCATGGCTACACCTTC.

The J gene is TRBJ1-1, the V gene TRBV5-4; D is unclear. Trimming removed 3 bases at V and 0 bases at J, with 12 bases between. The V gene's germline CDR1 is SGHNT and CDR2 YYREEE (reference sequence). The length of the CDR3 is 15 residues. CDR3 bases: TGTGCCAGCAGCTCCTCAGTGGTTTTGAACACTGAAGCTTTCTTT. Protein product: CASSSSVVLNTEAFF.

This chain links TRBV7-2 with TRBJ2-1; D not certain. Deletions cut 5 bases from V and 4 bases from J, with 15 bases between. The CDR3 spans 15 residues. CDR1 and CDR2 from the germline V gene are SGHTA and FQGNSA. The CDR3 protein is CASSPLKLSYNEQFF. Here the CDR3 DNA reads TGTGCCAGCAGCCCCTTAAAGCTTTCATACAATGAGCAGTTCTTC.

This chain uses TRBV5-5 with TRBJ1-5, with D hard to call. The germline CDR1 and CDR2 sequences are SGHKS and YYEKEE (reference sequence). The CDR3 is 15 residues long. Trimming removed 1 base at V and 2 bases at J, with 10 bases between. The CDR3 spells CASSLHPEGNQPQHF. CDR3 bases: TGTGCCAGCAGCTTGCACCCTGAGGGCAATCAGCCCCAGCATTTT.

This clone appeared once. V gene TRBV4-1 combines with J gene TRBJ2-7, with D perhaps TRBD2 (6 bases). CDR1 is MGHRA, CDR2 YSYEKL, per germline. The CDR3 runs to 15 residues. V was cut by 4 bases and J by 6 bases, with 19 bases left in between. The DNA of the CDR3 is TGCGCCAGCAGCCCCGGGTCGGGGGTTGAAGGCGAGCAGTACTTC. The encoded protein is CASSPGSGVEGEQYF.

The rearrangement links TRBV28 to TRBJ2-7; 10 bases align to TRBD2. The CDR3 has 15 amino acids. Germline CDR1 reads MDHEN; CDR2 reads SYDVKM. V dropped 5 bases and J dropped 4; count of bases not matched to a gene: 8. CDR3 residues: CASSRKGLANYEQYF. The CDR3 bases are TGTGCCAGCAGTAGGAAGGGACTAGCGAATTACGAGCAGTACTTC.

A single count supports this clone. The chain employs TRBV7-2 and TRBJ1-5; maybe TRBD1 (5 bases). V was cut by 4 bases and J by 6 bases, with 13 bases left in between. There are 14 residues in the CDR3. Germline V lookup: CDR1 SGHTA, CDR2 FQGNSA. Written as DNA, the CDR3 is TGTGCCAGCAGCTCGGGACGAGGGGTTCAGCCCCAGCATTTT. Protein product: CASSSGRGVQPQHF.

This clone was recorded a few times. This chain joins TRBV6-5 and TRBJ2-7; 9 bases are a match to TRBD1. V was clipped by 0 bases and J by 1 base; unmatched bases: 1. CDR3 length: 15 amino acids. The germline V gene has CDR1 MNHEY and CDR2 SVGAGI. CDR3 protein: CASSYSGTGSYEQYF. CDR3 nucleotides: TGTGCCAGCAGTTACTCGGGGACAGGGTCCTACGAGCAGTACTTC.

In DNA form, the CDR3 reads TGTGCCAGCAGGACCGACGGGTACAATGAGCAGTTCTTC. Amino acids: CASRTDGYNEQFF. The chain joins TRBV7-9 to TRBJ2-1; D not certain. From germline, CDR1 is SEHNR and CDR2 FQNEAQ (reference sequence). Trimming removed 6 bases at V and 4 bases at J, with 10 bases between. There are 13 residues in the CDR3.

This chain links TRBV4-2 with TRBJ2-5; D is possibly TRBD2 (5 bases). The CDR3 spans 15 residues. Germline CDR1 reads LGHNA; CDR2 reads YNFKEQ. Trimming pared 1 base from V and 2 bases from J, leaving 11 bases between. CDR3 protein: CASSQGKLGQETQYF. The CDR3 DNA is TGTGCCAGCAGCCAAGGCAAACTAGGGCAAGAGACCCAGTACTTC.

The CDR3 region has the DNA TGTGCCAGCAGCATCGATTATGGGGATTCACCCCTCCACTTT. Its protein product is CASSIDYGDSPLHF. This chain connects TRBV7-9 to TRBJ1-6; D call uncertain. Germline CDR1 SEHNR, CDR2 FQNEAQ (reference sequence). The CDR3 covers 14 residues. V dropped 5 bases and J dropped 8 bases, with 13 bases sitting between them.

This clone has just a few counts. V gene TRBV11-2 combines with J gene TRBJ1-5; weak D call: TRBD1 (6 bases). Trimming cost V 5 bases and J 6 bases, with 14 bases left between them. This CDR3 has 14 amino acids. CDR1 is SGHAT, CDR2 FQNNGV, per germline. CDR3 bases: TGTGCCAGCAGCCGGACAGATAGCGGTCAGCCCCAGCATTTT. It codes for CASSRTDSGQPQHF.

V usage is TRBV5-6 and J usage is TRBJ2-5; D is unresolved. Germline V gene lookup returns CDR1 SGHDT and CDR2 YYEEEE. CDR3 size: 15 residues. V was clipped by 0 bases and J by 7 bases, with 16 bases between them. CDR3 protein: CASSLEGRSIGTQYF. CDR3 bases: TGTGCCAGCAGCTTGGAGGGTAGGTCGATTGGGACCCAGTACTTC.

This sequence joins TRBV27 and TRBJ2-1, with D possibly being TRBD1 or TRBD2 (5 bases each). CDR3 length equals 14 residues. Germline V gives CDR1 MNHEY, CDR2 SMNVEV (reference sequence). Trimming cost V 3 bases and J 4 bases, with 10 bases left between them. The DNA for the CDR3 is TGTGCCAGCAGTTTGGGACGGCTGTACAATGAGCAGTTCTTC. Translating it yields CASSLGRLYNEQFF.

This clone has only a few counts. The CDR3 spells CASSDGAASSYEQYF. The CDR3 DNA follows: TGTGCCAGCAGTGACGGAGCGGCAAGCTCCTACGAGCAGTACTTC. The chain combines TRBV6-4 with TRBJ2-7; TRBD2 is a possible D gene (5 bases). Deletions cut 2 bases from V and 0 bases from J, with 11 bases between. The CDR3 has 15 amino acids. The germline V gene encodes CDR1 MRHNA and CDR2 SNTAGT.

V gene TRBV10-1 combines with J gene TRBJ2-1; 16 nucleotides align to TRBD2. With V trimmed by 4 bases and J by 7 bases, 13 bases remained unmatched. This CDR3 region has 19 residues. CDR1 is WNHNN and CDR2 is SYGVQD in the germline V gene (reference sequence). CDR3 residues: CASSGPGLAGGRFGNEQFF. The CDR3 DNA follows: TGCGCCAGCAGTGGTCCGGGACTAGCGGGGGGGAGATTCGGGAATGAGCAGTTCTTC.

The V call is TRBV4-1, the J call TRBJ1-4; 9 bases map to TRBD1. Trimming at V came to 3 bases and at J to 8 bases, leaving 7 bases not matched to a gene. This CDR3 contains 15 residues. Germline lookup yields CDR1 MGHRA and CDR2 YSYEKL. CDR3 region: CASSQSGTGYEKLFF. The CDR3 nucleotides are TGCGCCAGCAGCCAGTCCGGGACAGGGTACGAAAAACTGTTTTTT.

The chain uses TRBV19 and TRBJ1-1, with D hard to call. CDR1 and CDR2 from the germline V gene are LNHDA and SQIVND (reference sequence). The V and J ends lost 3 bases and 1 base respectively, with 6 bases between them. This CDR3 region has 13 residues. Written as DNA, the CDR3 is TGTGCCAGTAGTATTATGGCGAACACTGAAGCTTTCTTT. Encoded protein: CASSIMANTEAFF.

The chain recombines TRBV6-5 with TRBJ1-1; D gene uncertain. CDR1 and CDR2 from the germline V gene are MNHEY and SVGAGI. The V end lost 5 bases, the J end lost 0 bases, and 7 bases lay between the germline ends. The CDR3 consists of 13 residues. The DNA of the CDR3 is TGTGCCAGCAGTCCAACAGTGAACACTGAAGCTTTCTTT. Translated: CASSPTVNTEAFF.

The chain links TRBV10-1 to TRBJ2-7; possible D gene TRBD1, 6 bases. CDR3 length: 14 amino acids. Germline V CDR1 and CDR2: WNHNN, SYGVQD (reference sequence). V lost 2 bases, J lost 3 bases, and 11 bases lay in between. CDR3 protein: CASSEQGQIYEQYF. The CDR3, as DNA: TGCGCCAGCAGTGAGCAGGGACAAATCTACGAGCAGTACTTC.

The V and J genes are TRBV5-1 and TRBJ1-1; D possibly corresponds to TRBD1 (5 bases). V lost 0 bases and J lost 5, with 11 bases in between. Germline V gene lookup returns CDR1 SGHRS and CDR2 YFSETQ. The CDR3 contains 14 residues. As DNA, the CDR3 is TGCGCCAGCAGCTTGGGGACAAGGGGAACTGAAGCTTTCTTT. Translation: CASSLGTRGTEAFF.

This chain links TRBV11-3 with TRBJ2-6, with no clear D. This CDR3 contains 17 residues. CDR1 is SGHNT and CDR2 is YENEEA in the germline V gene. Trimming left V 1 base short and J 2 bases short, with 12 bases between. For the CDR3, the DNA is TGTGCCAGCAGCTTAGGGAGAACAGCCCCTGGGGCCAACGTCCTGACTTTC. Amino acids: CASSLGRTAPGANVLTF.

The gene calls are TRBV7-9 and TRBJ2-3, with a possible D match to TRBD2 (5 bases). V lost 6 bases and J 4 bases, leaving 11 bases between the germline ends. CDR1 is SEHNR, CDR2 FQNEAQ, per germline (reference sequence). The CDR3 totals 13 residues. The CDR3 sequence is CASSHTAADTQYF. CDR3 DNA sequence: TGTGCCAGCAGTCACACAGCGGCAGATACGCAGTATTTT.

The chain recombines TRBV28 with TRBJ2-3; 7 nucleotides align to TRBD1. In germline, CDR1 is MDHEN, CDR2 SYDVKM. There are 16 residues in the CDR3. The J segment lost 6 bases and the V segment lost 5 bases, leaving 14 bases of the junction unmatched. The CDR3 protein is CASSPQAGTALDTQYF. CDR3 nucleotide sequence: TGTGCCAGCAGTCCTCAGGCCGGGACAGCCCTCGATACGCAGTATTTT.

This chain connects TRBV7-9 to TRBJ2-7; D not resolved. Trimming stripped 1 base from V and 1 base from J, with 5 bases between. The V gene's germline CDR1 is SEHNR and CDR2 FQNEAQ (reference sequence). The CDR3 totals 13 residues. In nucleotides, the CDR3 is TGTGCCAGCAGCTTAGTGTCATCCTACGAGCAGTACTTC. This codes for CASSLVSSYEQYF. The full variable domain, with the rest looked up from reference TRBV7-9 and TRBJ2-7, is DTGVSQNPRHKITKRGQNVTFRCDPISEHNRLYWYRQTLGQGPEFLTYFQNEAQLEKSRLLSDRFSAERPKGSFSTLEIQRTEQGDSAMYLCASSLVSSYEQYFGPGTRLTVT.

The genes are TRBV4-1 and TRBJ2-2, with D possibly matching TRBD2 (5 bases). The CDR3 length is 16 residues. Trimming stripped 1 base from V and 1 base from J, with 10 bases between. Germline V CDR1 and CDR2: MGHRA, YSYEKL. The CDR3 DNA reads as TGCGCCAGCAGCCAAGGGCCAGCGGTGAACACCGGGGAGCTGTTTTTT. Residues: CASSQGPAVNTGELFF.

The V gene is TRBV4-1, the J gene TRBJ1-1; unclear D gene. Between the trimmed V and J ends, which lost 1 base and 6 bases, there was a span of 12 bases. Germline loops: CDR1 MGHRA, CDR2 YSYEKL. This CDR3 is 14 amino acids long. CDR3: CASSQAPQTPEAFF. Written as DNA, the CDR3 is TGCGCCAGCAGCCAAGCCCCCCAGACCCCTGAAGCTTTCTTT.

The J gene is TRBJ2-2, the V gene TRBV5-6; 13 bases map to TRBD2. J lost 6 bases, V lost 4 bases, and 3 bases had no gene match. Germline V CDR1 and CDR2: SGHDT, YYEEEE. This CDR3 contains 15 residues. CDR3 coding DNA: TGTGCCAGCAGCCTGGGACTAGCGGGACCCGGGGAGCTGTTTTTT. This translates into CASSLGLAGPGELFF.